This T cell receptor (beta chain) was identified during a study of T cell responses to AZD1222 COVID-19 vaccine. Produced via immunoSEQ multiplex PCR; TCRdb's table is partial and in-frame only. The table includes more than 140,000 clones, approximately 88% detected once. This CDR3 spans 14 amino acids. The ends were cut back, 1 base at V and 7 bases at J, with 11 bases in the middle. Germline CDR1 is SGHTA and CDR2 is FQGNSA. Broader study findings: The sample set comprised mostly white British donors with more females, and clonal diversity was possibly underestimated.

Of note for this clone: The antigen remains undetermined.

This specimen was peripheral blood, taken on day 0 of AZD1222 vaccination. The receptor's source is an adult in good health. The chain has TRBV7-2 and TRBJ2-1, with D tentatively TRBD1 (6 bases). CDR3 sequence: CASSLGIQGNEQFF. CDR3 DNA: TGTGCCAGCAGCTTAGGAATACAGGGAAATGAGCAGTTCTTC.